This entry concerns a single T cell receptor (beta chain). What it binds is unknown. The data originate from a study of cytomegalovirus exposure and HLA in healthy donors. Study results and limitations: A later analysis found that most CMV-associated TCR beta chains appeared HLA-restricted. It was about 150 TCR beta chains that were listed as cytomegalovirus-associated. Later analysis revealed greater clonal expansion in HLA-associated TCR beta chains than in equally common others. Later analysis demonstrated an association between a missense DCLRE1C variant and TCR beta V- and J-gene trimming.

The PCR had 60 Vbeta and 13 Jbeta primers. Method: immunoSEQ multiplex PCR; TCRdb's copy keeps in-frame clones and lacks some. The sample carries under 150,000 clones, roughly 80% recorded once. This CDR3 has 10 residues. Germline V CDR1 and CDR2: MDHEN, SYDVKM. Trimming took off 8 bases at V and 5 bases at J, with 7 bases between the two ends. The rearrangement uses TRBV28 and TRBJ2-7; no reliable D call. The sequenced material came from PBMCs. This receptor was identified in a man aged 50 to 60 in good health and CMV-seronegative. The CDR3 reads CASGVHEQYF. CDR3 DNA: TGTGCCAGCGGAGTCCACGAGCAGTACTTC.